This T cell receptor (beta chain) emerged from a study of response to subunit inactivated influenza vaccine. Study-level results: The authors suggested that every seasonal influenza vaccination recruits few new T cells.

As to this clonotype: The antigen is undetermined.

The germline CDR1 and CDR2 sequences are SGHTA and FQGNSA. V shed 4 bases, J shed 3 bases, and the junction held 10 bases outside the gene matches. The CDR3 contains 16 residues. Via MiXCR, TCRdb re-called the RT-PCR reads, giving one row per CDR3 protein. The table has approximately 700,000 distinct CDR3 sequences, around 14% seen once. Material: PBMCs from blood, obtained 14 to 15 days before vaccination. This sequence joins TRBV7-2 and TRBJ2-7; 9 nucleotides agree with TRBD1. The TCR originated in a man in his fifties or sixties who received an inactivated influenza vaccine. The CDR3 coding sequence is TGTGCCAGCAGCTCCGGGCGGGACAGGGCAGGCTACGAGCAGTACTTC. This encodes CASSSGRDRAGYEQYF.